The 30 T cell receptor beta chains presented below share a single source sample, sequenced in a study of T cell repertoires and HLA-DP antigens. HeLa cells expressing allogeneic DPB1 restimulated the roughly 15-day-expanded CD4+ cells for 24 h. Stimulation used HeLa cells expressing transduced HLA-DPA1/DPB1, HLA-DM, invariant chain and CD80. Method: immunoSEQ multiplex PCR; TCRdb's copy keeps in-frame clones and lacks some. The table records roughly 1,200 clones, approximately 63% of them present only once. The material sequenced was CD137- CD4+ T cells from cultured PBMCs. Every receptor here comes from a man aged 60-69 years in good health and CMV-seronegative.

The V and J genes are TRBV6-5 and TRBJ1-6; D may be TRBD1 (6 bases). Germline V gene data show CDR1 as MNHEY and CDR2 as SVGAGI. Trimming removed 2 bases from V and 7 bases from J, with 12 bases in between. This CDR3 has 15 residues. CDR3 region: CASSYGRGVNSPLHF. The DNA of the CDR3 is TGTGCCAGCAGTTACGGCAGGGGAGTCAATTCACCCCTCCACTTT.

This sequence joins TRBV6-5 and TRBJ1-2; no definite D call. Germline V gives CDR1 MNHEY, CDR2 SVGAGI. Trimming took 7 bases from V and 3 from J, leaving 9 bases between them. The CDR3 totals 12 residues. CDR3 amino acids: CASTLSHYGYTF. The CDR3 DNA follows: TGTGCCAGCACCCTGTCCCACTATGGCTACACCTTC.

The chain has TRBV19 and TRBJ2-1, with D hard to call. CDR3 length: 10 amino acids. Germline CDR1 and CDR2: LNHDA and SQIVND (reference sequence). V gave up 6 bases and J gave up 6 bases, with 3 bases separating them. CDR3 amino acids: CASRFNEQFF. CDR3 DNA sequence: TGTGCCAGTAGGTTCAATGAGCAGTTCTTC. The entire variable domain, with the rest obtained from reference TRBV19 and TRBJ2-1, is as follows: DGGITQSPKYLFRKEGQNVTLSCEQNLNHDAMYWYRQDPGQGLRLIYYSQIVNDFQKGDIAEGYSVSREKKESFPLTVTSAQKNPTAFYLCASRFNEQFFGPGTRLTVL.

V gene TRBV6-5 combines with J gene TRBJ2-5; a weak D match, TRBD1 (6 bases). The CDR3 is made up of 13 amino acids. Germline CDR1 and CDR2: MNHEY and SVGAGI. V was clipped by 6 bases and J by 5 bases, with 13 bases between them. The CDR3 DNA sequence: TGTGCCAGCAGGGAGACAGGTGCGGAGACCCAGTACTTC. It encodes CASRETGAETQYF.

The rearrangement links TRBV30 to TRBJ1-5, with D possibly being TRBD1 (5 bases). V was clipped by 4 bases and J by 4 bases, with 20 bases between them. This CDR3 comprises 16 residues. Looked up from germline, CDR1 is GTSNPN and CDR2 is SVGIG (reference sequence). The CDR3: CAWTSRGAGFNQPQHF. CDR3 bases: TGTGCCTGGACCTCTCGAGGGGCAGGGTTTAATCAGCCCCAGCATTTT.

The chain joins TRBV18 to TRBJ2-3; TRBD1 aligns across 12 bases. Trimming at V came to 3 bases and at J to 4 bases, leaving 5 bases not matched to a gene. In germline, CDR1 is KGHSH, CDR2 LQKENI. CDR3 length: 16 amino acids. This CDR3 is CASSPRGTGGPDTQYF. The CDR3 DNA reads as TGTGCCAGCTCACCTAGGGGGACAGGGGGCCCAGATACGCAGTATTTT.

The J gene is TRBJ1-1, the V gene TRBV5-1; 9 positions match TRBD1. Germline V gives CDR1 SGHRS, CDR2 YFSETQ. CDR3 length: 16 amino acids. V was pared by 2 bases and J by 5 bases, with 10 bases of the junction left unmatched. CDR3 sequence (DNA): TGCGCCAGCAGCTTACGTCAGAACAGGGGGCAAACTGAAGCTTTCTTT. Protein sequence: CASSLRQNRGQTEAFF.

V usage is TRBV7-2 and J usage is TRBJ2-5; the match to TRBD1 covers 11 bases. Germline lookup yields CDR1 SGHTA and CDR2 FQGNSA. This CDR3 has 16 residues. V trimming: 1 base; J trimming: 3 bases; junction bases outside the gene matches: 4. DNA of the CDR3: TGTGCCAGCAGCTTAGGAGGGGGACAGGGGGAAGAGACCCAGTACTTC. Its translation is CASSLGGGQGEETQYF. The full variable domain, in which reference TRBV7-2 and TRBJ2-5 provide the parts outside the CDR3, is GAGVSQSPSNKVTEKGKDVELRCDPISGHTALYWYRQSLGQGLEFLIYFQGNSAPDKSGLPSDRFSAERTGGSVSTLTIQRTQQEDSAVYLCASSLGGGQGEETQYFGPGTRLLVL.

By frequency in the sample, this clone is medium-sized. This chain links TRBV4-1 with TRBJ2-3; a weak D match, TRBD1 (6 bases). The ends were cut back, 4 bases at V and 4 bases at J, with 9 bases in the middle. CDR1 and CDR2 (germline): MGHRA, YSYEKL. There are 13 residues in the CDR3. The CDR3 nucleotides read TGCGCCAGCAGCCGAGGACAGCCAGATACGCAGTATTTT. It yields the protein CASSRGQPDTQYF.

The rearrangement uses TRBV7-9 and TRBJ1-2; weak D call: TRBD1 (5 bases). This CDR3 has 14 amino acids. The V end was cut by 4 bases, the J end by 7 bases, with 16 bases between. Germline loops: CDR1 SEHNR, CDR2 FQNEAQ (reference sequence). The CDR3 spells CASSSYPPGLGYTF. In DNA form, the CDR3 reads TGTGCCAGCAGCTCATATCCCCCAGGGCTTGGCTACACCTTC.

The V call is TRBV7-6, the J call TRBJ2-1; D remains unclear. The CDR3 is 15 amino acids. Trimming pared 5 bases from V and 6 bases from J, leaving 17 bases between. Germline CDR1 reads SGHVS; CDR2 reads FNYEAQ. CDR3 sequence reads: CASSGYEARINEQFF. Here the CDR3 DNA reads TGTGCCAGCAGCGGCTACGAAGCGAGGATCAATGAGCAGTTCTTC.

V and J are TRBV7-2 and TRBJ2-6; unclear D gene. Trimming stripped 5 bases from V and 1 base from J, with 6 bases between. The CDR3 loop spans 14 amino acids. From germline, CDR1 is SGHTA and CDR2 FQGNSA. The CDR3 loop is CASSRRSGANVLTF. CDR3 nucleotide sequence: TGTGCCAGCAGCCGCCGTTCTGGGGCCAACGTCCTGACTTTC.

This chain uses TRBV7-2 with TRBJ2-3; D gene unclear. Looked up from germline, CDR1 is SGHTA and CDR2 is FQGNSA. This CDR3 spans 12 amino acids. With 5 bases removed from V and 5 bases from J, the gap between germline ends came to 8 bases. The DNA of the CDR3 is TGTGCCAGCAGCACTTTAAGAGATACGCAGTATTTT. Protein product: CASSTLRDTQYF.

In its sample, this clone was seen a few times. The chain recombines TRBV2 with TRBJ2-5, with D unresolved. V lost 2 bases to trimming and J lost 4 bases, with 11 bases between them. CDR1 SNHLY and CDR2 FYNNEI come from the germline V gene. The CDR3 length is 14 residues. For the CDR3, the DNA is TGTGCCAGCAGTGAAAGGGCAACGGGAGAGACCCAGTACTTC. Residues: CASSERATGETQYF.

The V and J genes are TRBV11-3 and TRBJ1-2; 7 positions match TRBD1. Germline values: CDR1 SGHNT, CDR2 YENEEA. The CDR3 has 15 residues. The V segment lost 1 base and the J segment 2 bases; nucleotides outside the gene matches: 4. The CDR3 coding sequence is TGTGCCAGCAGCTTAGGCAGGGGGTGGAACTATGGCTACACCTTC. It is translated as CASSLGRGWNYGYTF.

This sequence joins TRBV15 and TRBJ1-2; 9 bases map to TRBD1. V shed 5 bases, J shed 3 bases, and the junction held 13 bases outside the gene matches. Germline CDR1 LNHNV, CDR2 YYDKDF (reference sequence). This CDR3 has 17 residues. In DNA, the CDR3 is TGTGCCACCAGCGGGGACAGGGTGAACCTCTATGACTATGGCTACACCTTC. Amino acids: CATSGDRVNLYDYGYTF.

The V and J genes are TRBV10-3 and TRBJ2-5, with 8 bases lining up with TRBD2. Germline trimming cut 7 bases from V and 1 base from J; bases unmatched to any gene: 5. This CDR3 has 14 amino acids. Looked up from germline, CDR1 is ENHRY and CDR2 is SYGVKD. Written as DNA, the CDR3 is TGTGCCATCACCGGCGGGGGGCCCCAAGAGACCCAGTACTTC. Its translation is CAITGGGPQETQYF.

The sample holds a few counts of this clone. The gene calls are TRBV4-3 and TRBJ1-2, with D possibly matching TRBD1 (5 bases). The germline V gene encodes CDR1 LGHNA and CDR2 YSLEER. V was trimmed by 0 bases and J by 7 bases, leaving 18 bases between them. The CDR3 sequence is 16 residues long. The CDR3: CASSQEGGPGTAGYTF. The CDR3 DNA is TGCGCCAGCAGCCAAGAGGGTGGGCCAGGGACCGCTGGCTACACCTTC.

The chain is built from TRBV13 and TRBJ2-1; 8 positions match TRBD1. V shed 0 bases, J shed 7 bases, and the junction held 5 bases outside the gene matches. Germline V gene lookup returns CDR1 PRHDT and CDR2 FYEKMQ (reference sequence). CDR3 length: 15 residues. CDR3: CASSLGDRVENEQFF. The CDR3 bases are TGTGCCAGCAGCTTAGGGGACAGGGTCGAGAATGAGCAGTTCTTC.

This CDR3 reads CASSFPRASQDTQYF. The CDR3, as DNA: TGTGCCAGCAGTTTCCCCCGGGCTAGTCAAGATACGCAGTATTTT. The chain carries TRBV28 and TRBJ2-3; D unclear. This CDR3 comprises 15 residues. CDR1 is MDHEN and CDR2 is SYDVKM in the germline V gene. Trimming took 3 bases from V and 5 from J, leaving 15 bases between them.

The chain couples TRBV7-9 to TRBJ1-6; 7 bases are shared with TRBD1. CDR3 size: 17 residues. Unmatched junction bases numbered 13, after V lost 1 base and J lost 10 bases. CDR1 and CDR2 from the germline V gene are SEHNR and FQNEAQ (reference sequence). CDR3 region: CASSLGNMTGRYSPLHF. CDR3 in DNA: TGTGCCAGCAGCTTAGGGAACATGACAGGGAGGTACTCACCCCTCCACTTT.

By sample fraction, this clone is medium-sized. The chain carries TRBV20-1 and TRBJ1-3; no clear D. The CDR3 has 11 amino acids. From germline, CDR1 is DFQATT and CDR2 SNEGSKA (reference sequence). The germline V and J ends were trimmed by 0 bases and 8 bases, with 5 bases remaining between them. The CDR3 is CSARDRHTIYF. CDR3 sequence (DNA): TGCAGTGCTAGAGACCGGCACACCATATATTTT.

This rearrangement joins TRBV19 to TRBJ1-1; D may be TRBD1 (6 bases). Germline CDR1 is LNHDA and CDR2 is SQIVND (reference sequence). Trimming stripped 7 bases from V and 1 base from J, with 25 bases between. CDR3 length: 18 amino acids. The DNA for the CDR3 is TGTGCCAGTACCACAAAGGCGCGGGGGGCGTGGGAGAACACTGAAGCTTTCTTT. Translation gives CASTTKARGAWENTEAFF.

The V gene is TRBV7-9, the J gene TRBJ2-7; TRBD2 might be the D (5 bases). The germline CDR1 and CDR2 sequences are SEHNR and FQNEAQ (reference sequence). Trimming shortened V by 4 bases and J by 4 bases, and 11 bases separated the two germline ends. There are 13 residues in the CDR3. The CDR3 spells CASSSYSGYEQYF. CDR3 in DNA: TGTGCCAGCAGCTCCTATTCGGGGTACGAGCAGTACTTC.

The CDR3 coding sequence is TGTGCCAGCAGCTGTAGTAGTGGAAAGACCTATGGCTACACCTTC. It encodes CASSCSSGKTYGYTF. The rearrangement links TRBV11-1 to TRBJ1-2; no clear D. The CDR3 is made up of 15 amino acids. The V end was cut by 4 bases, the J end by 4 bases, with 16 bases between. In germline, CDR1 is SGHAT, CDR2 FQDESV (reference sequence).

This clone was detected once. The V and J genes are TRBV9 and TRBJ2-1, with TRBD1 identical over 8 bases. The CDR3 is 16 amino acids. Germline V gene sequence: CDR1 SGDLS, CDR2 YYNGEE. J lost 7 bases, V lost 4 bases, and 13 bases had no gene match. DNA of the CDR3: TGTGCCAGCAGCCACCACCCCAGGGGGCGGGCAAATGAGCAGTTCTTC. As protein: CASSHHPRGRANEQFF.

V usage is TRBV18 and J usage is TRBJ1-1; no clear D gene. V lost 5 bases to trimming and J lost 5 bases, with 15 bases between them. Per germline, CDR1 KGHSH and CDR2 LQKENI. The CDR3 loop spans 14 amino acids. As DNA, the CDR3 is TGTGCCAGCTCATCAGCCCTGGACCGGACTGAAGCTTTCTTT. This translates into CASSSALDRTEAFF.

The J gene is TRBJ2-7, the V gene TRBV6-5; the D gene is possibly TRBD1 (5 bases). Trimming took 0 bases from V and 3 from J, leaving 12 bases between them. Germline CDR1 MNHEY, CDR2 SVGAGI. This CDR3 comprises 15 residues. The CDR3 protein is CASSYSRQGVYEQYF. The CDR3 DNA is TGTGCCAGCAGTTACTCGAGGCAGGGTGTCTACGAGCAGTACTTC.

The rearrangement links TRBV27 to TRBJ1-1; a possible D gene is TRBD1 (6 bases). V was pared by 5 bases and J by 0 bases, with 19 bases between. This CDR3 has 17 residues. Germline CDR1 reads MNHEY; CDR2 reads SMNVEV (reference sequence). The CDR3 region is CASSPGTLGTLNTEAFF. CDR3 in DNA: TGTGCCAGCAGTCCGGGGACATTGGGGACCCTGAACACTGAAGCTTTCTTT.

This rearrangement joins TRBV28 to TRBJ2-3, with D hard to call. The CDR3 has 19 amino acids. The germline V gene has CDR1 MDHEN and CDR2 SYDVKM. With 2 bases removed from V and 0 bases from J, the gap between germline ends came to 21 bases. DNA of the CDR3: TGTGCCAGCAGTTTAGTAGGTAGGCCGGCAGCAGCTAGCACAGATACGCAGTATTTT. Amino acids: CASSLVGRPAAASTDTQYF.